This T cell receptor (beta chain) is from a study of blood T cell repertoires in COVID-19. Study background: Samples representing acute and convalescent COVID-19 were sourced from the United States, Italy and Spain.

TCRdb's table, derived via immunoSEQ multiplex PCR, lists solely in-frame clones and lacks some. This table holds approximately 180,000 clones, roughly 91% found once. The germline CDR1 and CDR2 sequences are MGHRA and YSYEKL. V lost 2 bases to trimming and J lost 2 bases; unmatched junction nucleotides: 4. There are 15 residues in the CDR3. This receptor was identified in a man aged 35-49 years with active or convalescent COVID-19. The rearrangement links TRBV4-1 to TRBJ1-1; TRBD1 matches at 8 bases. The specimen was peripheral blood. The CDR3 loop is CASSQPDRANTEAFF. CDR3 in DNA: TGCGCCAGCAGCCAACCGGACAGGGCAAACACTGAAGCTTTCTTT.